This passage covers 2 T cell receptor beta chains from one sample sequenced in a study of tumor-infiltrating lymphocytes in primary liver carcinoma. Bulk tissue was left unsorted, and RNA and DNA were co-extracted from about 19-30 mg of it. Starting material of 400 to 600 ng total RNA yielded TCR beta cDNA via a constant-region primer. Construction of TCR beta libraries relied on three successive nested multiplex PCR rounds employing slightly modified ARM-PCR. For 10 cycles apiece, the opening two PCR rounds ran with TRBV1-TRBV30 forward primers and a C-beta reverse primer. TCRdb redid the calling of the multiplex PCR reads with MiXCR, one entry per CDR3 protein. The table has 85,000 to 100,000 distinct CDR3 sequences, about 73% seen once. The material sequenced was tumor-adjacent normal liver tissue. These receptors all come from a man in his forties or fifties with primary liver carcinoma and hepatitis B virus infection.

The chain combines TRBV11-2 with TRBJ2-7, with D uncertain. Germline loops: CDR1 SGHAT, CDR2 FQNNGV. This CDR3 is built from 13 residues. V dropped 3 bases and J dropped 3 bases, with 9 bases sitting between them. The CDR3 DNA is TGTGCCAGCAGCTTTAGGGTAGGCTACGAGCAGTACTTC. Its translation: CASSFRVGYEQYF.

This clonotype showed up just once. A read error is possible here, since a much larger clone lies one base away. The rearrangement links TRBV7-8 to TRBJ2-7; either TRBD1 or TRBD2 may supply D (5 bases each). V lost 7 bases and J lost 5, with 18 bases in between. The CDR3 contains 14 residues. From germline, CDR1 is SGHVS and CDR2 FQNEAQ. CDR3 DNA: TGTGCCAGCACCCCTAGGGACCGCCCAAACGAGCAGTACTTC. This gives the protein CASTPRDRPNEQYF. Drawing the rest from reference TRBV7-8 and TRBJ2-7, the complete variable domain is GAGVSQSPRYKVAKRGQDVALRCDPISGHVSLFWYQQALGQGPEFLTYFQNEAQLDKSGLPSDRFFAERPEGSVSTLKIQRTQQEDSAVYLCASTPRDRPNEQYFGPGTRLTVT.